The subject of this entry is one TCR beta chain. Antigen specificity is unknown. The data derive from a study of cytomegalovirus exposure and HLA in healthy donors. Study at large: Assignment to the Caucasian-associated ancestry cluster applied to approximately 80% of the approximately 400 genotyped donors.

PCR primers comprised 60 Vbeta and 13 Jbeta primers. Here immunoSEQ multiplex PCR was the method, and the copy in TCRdb shows in-frame clones only, minus some. The table has tens of thousands of clones, around 85% seen once; the top ten hold around 3%. The germline V gene has CDR1 SGHTS and CDR2 YDEGEE. The CDR3 covers 13 residues. V dropped 4 bases and J dropped 11 bases, with 19 bases sitting between them. Study outcomes and limitations: Some TCR beta chains (around 160 of them) were listed as cytomegalovirus-associated. Segments of the TCR beta V type were, in most cases, productive about 90% or about 30% of the time in an earlier analysis.

All donors participated as healthy donors of bone marrow. The chain links TRBV5-8 to TRBJ2-7, with D perhaps TRBD1 or TRBD2 (5 bases each). Sequences were obtained from PBMCs. The receptor was isolated from a man aged 25-45 years in good health and CMV-seronegative. The CDR3 reads CASSLGVKEAKYF. CDR3 bases: TGTGCCAGCAGCCTGGGGGTTAAGGAGGCGAAGTACTTC.